This T cell receptor beta chain was identified in a study of T cell changes during pregnancy in multiple sclerosis. Repertoires were generated with immunoSEQ multiplex PCR, while TCRdb's copy carries only in-frame clones and drops some. The sample lists some 60,000 clones, 80% to 95% occurring once. V was shortened by 2 bases and J by 4 bases, with 12 bases between the two germline ends. The CDR3 covers 15 residues. In germline, CDR1 is MNHNY, CDR2 SVGAGI (reference sequence). This chain connects TRBV6-6 to TRBJ1-5, with unresolved D. The starting material was peripheral blood, obtained in the third trimester of pregnancy. The TCR originated in a female donor in good health, enrolled as a control in a pregnancy study. The CDR3 DNA sequence: TGTGCCAGCAGTTACAAGGAGCCTTCTAATCAGCCCCAGCATTTT. It specifies CASSYKEPSNQPQHF.